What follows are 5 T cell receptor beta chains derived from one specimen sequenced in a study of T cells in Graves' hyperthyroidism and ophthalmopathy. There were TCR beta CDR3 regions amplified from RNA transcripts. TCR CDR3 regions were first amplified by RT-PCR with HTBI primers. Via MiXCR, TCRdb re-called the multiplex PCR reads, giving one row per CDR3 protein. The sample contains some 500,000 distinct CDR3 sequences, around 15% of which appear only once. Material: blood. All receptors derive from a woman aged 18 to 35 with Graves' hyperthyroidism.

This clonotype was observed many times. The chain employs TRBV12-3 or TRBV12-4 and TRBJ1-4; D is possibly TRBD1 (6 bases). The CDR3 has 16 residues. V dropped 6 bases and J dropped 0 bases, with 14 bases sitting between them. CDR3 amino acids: CASSMTGSATNEKLFF. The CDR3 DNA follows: TGTGCCAGCAGCATGACAGGTTCTGCAACTAATGAAAAACTGTTTTTT.

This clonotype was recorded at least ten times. The CDR3 here is CASSPLGEGAGPGDYGYTF. The CDR3 nucleotides are TGTGCCAGCAGCCCCCTAGGGGAGGGGGCCGGCCCCGGTGACTATGGCTACACCTTC. This chain uses TRBV5-6 with TRBJ1-2; TRBD1 agrees at 7 bases. There are 19 residues in the CDR3. V shed 4 bases, J shed 3 bases, and the junction held 21 bases outside the gene matches. CDR1 and CDR2 (germline): SGHDT, YYEEEE. The full variable domain, its missing parts supplied by reference TRBV5-6 and TRBJ1-2, is DAGVTQSPTHLIKTRGQQVTLRCSPKSGHDTVSWYQQALGQGPQFIFQYYEEEERQRGNFPDRFSGHQFPNYSSELNVNALLLGDSALYLCASSPLGEGAGPGDYGYTFGSGTRLTVV.

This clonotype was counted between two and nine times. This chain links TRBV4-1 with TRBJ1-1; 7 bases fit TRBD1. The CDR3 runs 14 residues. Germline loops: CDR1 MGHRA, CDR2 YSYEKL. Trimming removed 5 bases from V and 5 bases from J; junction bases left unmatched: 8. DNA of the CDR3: TGCGCCAGCAGCACCAGACAGGGAGCAACTGAAGCTTTCTTT. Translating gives CASSTRQGATEAFF.

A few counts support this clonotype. The CDR3 DNA sequence: TGTGCCACCTCAACAGGGTTCGAGCAGTACTTC. Translating it yields CATSTGFEQYF. This chain links TRBV24-1 with TRBJ2-7; D perhaps matches TRBD1 (6 bases). Trimming removed 9 bases at V and 6 bases at J, with 11 bases between. This CDR3 has 11 amino acids. Germline V gene data show CDR1 as KGHDR and CDR2 as SFDVKD.

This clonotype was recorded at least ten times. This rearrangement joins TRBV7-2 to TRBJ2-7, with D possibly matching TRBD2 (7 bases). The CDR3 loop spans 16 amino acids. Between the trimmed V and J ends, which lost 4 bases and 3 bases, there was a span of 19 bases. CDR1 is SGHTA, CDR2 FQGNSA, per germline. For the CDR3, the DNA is TGTGCCAGCAGCTGGGGGGGCAGGGGCGCCTACTACGAGCAGTACTTC. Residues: CASSWGGRGAYYEQYF.